Described below is a single T cell receptor (beta chain) sequence and its context. This record belongs to a study of cytomegalovirus exposure and HLA in healthy donors. Primers for the PCR totalled 60 Vbeta and 13 Jbeta. TCRdb's copy holds only in-frame clones and misses some; the assay was immunoSEQ multiplex PCR. The sample consists of 100,000 to 150,000 clones, around three quarters of them appearing once. The CDR3 consists of 15 residues. The J segment lost 2 bases and the V segment lost 0 bases, leaving 3 bases of the junction unmatched. CDR1 is SGHDT and CDR2 is YYEEEE in the germline V gene. The rearrangement links TRBV5-6 to TRBJ1-1; TRBD1 aligns across 8 bases. The sequencing sample was made of PBMCs. This sequence was found in a male donor in good health and CMV-seropositive. The chain's CDR3 is CASSLGAGGNTEAFF. In DNA, the CDR3 is TGTGCCAGCAGCTTGGGGGCAGGGGGCAACACTGAAGCTTTCTTT.